The clone carrying this T cell receptor (beta chain) was recorded only once. This specimen comes from a study of blood T cell repertoires in COVID-19. Assay: immunoSEQ multiplex PCR; the TCRdb copy retains only in-frame clones and omits some. In the table there are 250,000 to 350,000 clones, roughly 87% of which are singletons. V lost 1 base, J lost 5 bases, and 5 bases stayed unmatched. The germline gives CDR1 SQVTM, CDR2 ANQGSEA. The CDR3 has 13 residues. This sequence was found in a woman between 50 and 59 years old who had recovered from COVID-19. The V call is TRBV29-1, the J call TRBJ2-7; 7 bases align to TRBD1. The sequencing sample was made of peripheral blood. The CDR3 DNA follows: TGCAGCGTTGAAGGACAGGGCTTCAACGAGCAGTACTTC. Encoded protein: CSVEGQGFNEQYF.